Sequencing of this T cell receptor (beta chain) was carried out in a study of beta chain features in type 1 diabetes (dated by TCRdb to 2017 to 2018). With respect to the entire study: Mean age, gender distribution, total cell number and subset yield were not different between patients and healthy donors. A total of some 100,000,000 sorted cells were examined across all samples, and the number of cells per subset was strongly correlated with RNA yield. The study compared TCRB repertoires of sorted circulating CD4+ T cell subsets between recently diagnosed type 1 diabetes patients and matched healthy donors. Regulatory and stem cell-like memory subsets were isolated from only 8 patients and roughly 8 healthy donors, whereas naive and central memory subsets came from all 30 or so donors. General conclusions and limits of the study: The naive, central memory and regulatory TCRB repertoires appeared to resemble one another more closely among patients than among healthy donors. PCR might favor shorter templates, but patient and control samples were amplified and corrected together, so any skew would affect both groups equally. Type 1 diabetes patients showed a moderate but significant shortening of TCRB CDR3 length in all four CD4+ subsets. Because cDNA rather than genomic DNA was sequenced, highly expressing activated cells could have been over-represented, although no difference in activation and CD3 levels was found between groups. Fewer insertions and more nucleotide deletions at VDJ recombination sites were observed in patients with type 1 diabetes, implying thymic rearrangement abnormalities. Because the HLA sub-analyses included only small numbers of individuals, any influence of HLA type on TCRB rearrangement was left unresolved.

CDR3 length: 14 amino acids, cysteine to phenylalanine. Only the CDR3 DNA stays, 42 bases, in frame from base 1. The germline V gene (reference sequence) yields SEHNR for CDR1 and FQNEAQ for CDR2. V drops 5 bases and J drops 2 bases, leaving 13 bases in between. From each donor, a single peripheral blood sample of 95 to 150 mL on average was drawn into heparinised tubes. Naive, central memory, regulatory and stem cell-like memory CD4+ T cells were sorted on a BD FACSAria II using a panel including CD45RO, CCR7, CD25, CD127, CD95 and CD27. Every sorted population had a purity above 95%. PBMCs were separated immediately by Lymphoprep density gradient centrifugation and were stained directly, without being cultured. Samples were stained and sorted in pairs, with one healthy donor and one patient per experiment, so that batch effects were minimized. A word on this clone: Its antigen has not been determined. No much larger clonotype is one base removed from it; base qualities were not supplied.

The entire amount of isolated RNA was reverse transcribed using the High Capacity cDNA Reverse Transcription Kit, so the sequenced TCRB transcripts were expressed ones. Deep immunoSEQ sequencing was applied to naive, central memory and regulatory T cell samples, giving an average of roughly 3.5 million total reads per sample. Sorted cells were lysed in RLT buffer, and RNA was extracted using DNase-treated RNeasy Micro or Mini kits according to cell number. Each cell subset was processed separately to prevent cross-contamination, with patient and healthy donor samples processed together. Using the immunoSEQ multiplex PCR, TCRB sequences were amplified from cDNA into 87-bp fragments spanning the CDR3 region. The amplicons were sequenced using the Illumina HiSeq platform. The authors' analysis ran thus. PCR bias was computationally corrected using synthetic template baselines, reads within Hamming distance 2 were collapsed, and singletons that could not be merged were discarded. Reads were aligned to IMGT to assign V, D and J genes, CDR3 length, and insertions or deletions at six rearrangement sites. Within each subset, clonotype counts were normalized to the number of sorted cells before true diversity and Gini coefficients were calculated with the tcR R package. The overlap coefficient, calculated on TCRB nucleotide sequences, was used to quantify repertoire sharing. Out-of-frame TCRB sequences from naive cells were analyzed as a proxy for the pre-selection repertoire. The table was pulled from immuneACCESS by TCRdb, which kept in-frame rearrangements only. Such tables lose some clones; where checked, under half of the loss comes from unresolved V genes, and the rest has no known cause. V and J calls plus clone size are reproduced from that table; the DNA served to infer D and trimming. The sample contains 350,000 to 400,000 clones, approximately 16% of them found a single time. Of the sample, under 0.02% is held by the ten largest clones.

The V and J genes are TRBV7-9 and TRBJ2-7; TRBD1 might be the D gene, on 5 matching bases. The clonotype was recovered from a woman between 18 and 29 years old in good health. The sequenced sample was naive CD4+ T cells from blood. Explained via the paper, the cell subset or site label denotes: true naive CD4+ T cells. CDR3 sequence: CASSPEDTAYEQYF. The DNA reads TGTGCCAGCAGCCCTGAGGACACAGCCTACGAGCAGTACTTC.